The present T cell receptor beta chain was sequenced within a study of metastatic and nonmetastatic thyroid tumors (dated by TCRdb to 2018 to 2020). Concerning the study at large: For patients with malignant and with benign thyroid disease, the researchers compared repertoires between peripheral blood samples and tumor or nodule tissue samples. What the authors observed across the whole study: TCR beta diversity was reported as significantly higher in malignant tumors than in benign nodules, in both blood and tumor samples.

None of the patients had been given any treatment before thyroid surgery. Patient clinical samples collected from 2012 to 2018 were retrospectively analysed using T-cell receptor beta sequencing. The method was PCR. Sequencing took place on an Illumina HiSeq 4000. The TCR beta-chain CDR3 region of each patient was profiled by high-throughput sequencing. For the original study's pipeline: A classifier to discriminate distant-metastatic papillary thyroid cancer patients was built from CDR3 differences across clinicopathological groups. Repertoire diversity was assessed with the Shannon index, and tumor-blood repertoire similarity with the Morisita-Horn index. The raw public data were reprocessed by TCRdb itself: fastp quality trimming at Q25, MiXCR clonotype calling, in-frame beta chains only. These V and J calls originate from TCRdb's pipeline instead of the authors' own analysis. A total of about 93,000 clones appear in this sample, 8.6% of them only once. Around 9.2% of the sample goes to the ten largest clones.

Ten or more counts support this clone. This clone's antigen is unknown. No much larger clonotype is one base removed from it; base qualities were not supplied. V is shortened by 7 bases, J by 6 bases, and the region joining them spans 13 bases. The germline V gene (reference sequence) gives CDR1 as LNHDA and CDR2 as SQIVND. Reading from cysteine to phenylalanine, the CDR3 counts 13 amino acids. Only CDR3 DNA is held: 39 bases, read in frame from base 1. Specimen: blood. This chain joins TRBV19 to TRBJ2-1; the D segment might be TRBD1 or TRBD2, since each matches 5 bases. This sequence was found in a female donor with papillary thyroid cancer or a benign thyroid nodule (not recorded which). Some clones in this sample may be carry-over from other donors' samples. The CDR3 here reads CASTPTGANEQFF. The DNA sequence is TGTGCCAGTACTCCCACCGGGGCCAATGAGCAGTTCTTC.